This T cell receptor (beta chain) was identified during a study of T-cell reconstitution after alpha-beta-depleted transplantation in children. Overall study findings and caveats: For some patients, TCRbeta diversity was high at day 60 because of recipient T cells and thymic progenitors that survived. Several hundred rapidly expanded clones from non-depleted graft cells reportedly supplied alpha-beta T cells about two months post-transplant.

Germline V gene lookup returns CDR1 MGHRA and CDR2 YSYEKL. The CDR3 is made up of 18 amino acids. The V segment lost 4 bases and the J segment 3 bases; nucleotides outside the gene matches: 13. This clonotype has ten or more counts. The antigen remains undetermined. Library preparation (for TCRbeta) was performed with unique molecular identifiers. From the PCR reads, TCRdb called clonotypes with MiXCR, one entry per CDR3 protein. The sample has around 16,000 distinct CDR3 sequences, roughly 7.8% seen once; the top ten hold roughly a third. This sequence was found in a boy in the first two years of life who had a stem cell transplant for Wiskott-Aldrich syndrome, so the T cells may come from the graft donor. The sample consisted of PBMCs, mostly from graft donor cells, taken 60 days after TCRalphabeta/CD19-depleted stem cell transplant. The V and J genes are TRBV4-1 and TRBJ2-1, with 9 bases fitting TRBD2. The CDR3 nucleotides read TGCGCCAGCAGCCCCGCTTGGACCGGGACTAGCAGCTACAATGAGCAGTTCTTC. Its translation is CASSPAWTGTSSYNEQFF.